This TCR beta chain was profiled in a study of T cell clonotyping in hematopoietic cell transplantation. Germline V CDR1 and CDR2: MNHEY, SMNVEV (reference sequence). Trimming stripped 6 bases from V and 2 bases from J, with 14 bases between. The CDR3 totals 14 residues. Repertoires were generated with immunoSEQ multiplex PCR, while TCRdb's copy carries only in-frame clones and drops some. The sample includes about 10,000 clones, around 79% of them seen just once. Notes on this clone: Its antigen is not known.

General study points: CD4 and CD8 repertoire contributions could not be separated without sorting. Recipient TCR diversity dropped after transplant; expanded clonotypes rose from day 30 to 180.

V usage is TRBV27 and J usage is TRBJ2-7; D unresolved. The clonotype comes from a female patient aged 40-49 years who had an allogeneic stem cell transplant from a related donor, so T cells may come from the graft donor. Some clones in this sample may be carry-over from other donors' samples. This specimen consisted of PBMCs, obtained 30 days after allogeneic stem cell transplant. The CDR3 region has the DNA TGTGCCAGCAGGCCCGCCGGTATCCCCTACGAGCAGTACTTC. This gives the protein CASRPAGIPYEQYF.